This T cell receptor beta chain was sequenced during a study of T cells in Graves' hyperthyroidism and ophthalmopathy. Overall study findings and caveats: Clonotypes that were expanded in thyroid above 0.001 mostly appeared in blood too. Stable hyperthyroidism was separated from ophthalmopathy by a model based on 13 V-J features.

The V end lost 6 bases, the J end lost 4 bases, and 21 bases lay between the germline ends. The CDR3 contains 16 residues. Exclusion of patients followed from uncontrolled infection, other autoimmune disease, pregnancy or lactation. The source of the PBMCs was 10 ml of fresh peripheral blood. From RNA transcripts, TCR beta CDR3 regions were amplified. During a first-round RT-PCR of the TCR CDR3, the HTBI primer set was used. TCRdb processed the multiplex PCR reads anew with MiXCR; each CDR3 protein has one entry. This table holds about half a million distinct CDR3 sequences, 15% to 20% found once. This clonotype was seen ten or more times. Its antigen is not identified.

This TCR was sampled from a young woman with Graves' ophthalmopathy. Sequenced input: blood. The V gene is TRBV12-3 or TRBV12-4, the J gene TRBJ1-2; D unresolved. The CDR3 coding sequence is TGTGCCAGCAGCCCCGTGGCTTCTTTAGGGTTCTATGGCTACACCTTC. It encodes CASSPVASLGFYGYTF.